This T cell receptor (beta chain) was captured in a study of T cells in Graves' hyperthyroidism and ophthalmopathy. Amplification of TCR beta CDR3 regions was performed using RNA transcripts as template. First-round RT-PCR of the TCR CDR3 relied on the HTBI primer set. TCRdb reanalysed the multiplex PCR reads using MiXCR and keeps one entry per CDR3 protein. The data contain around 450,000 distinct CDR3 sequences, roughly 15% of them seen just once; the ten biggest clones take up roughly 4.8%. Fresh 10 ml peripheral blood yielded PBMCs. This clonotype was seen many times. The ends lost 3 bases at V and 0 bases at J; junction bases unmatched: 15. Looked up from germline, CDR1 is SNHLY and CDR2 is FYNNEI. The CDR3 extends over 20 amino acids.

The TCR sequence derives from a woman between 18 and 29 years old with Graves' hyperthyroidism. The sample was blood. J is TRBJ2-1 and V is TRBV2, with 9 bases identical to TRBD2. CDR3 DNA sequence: TGTGCCAGCAGTGAGTCTAGCGGGATCCCTGAGAGTGGCTCCTACAATGAGCAGTTCTTC. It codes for CASSESSGIPESGSYNEQFF.